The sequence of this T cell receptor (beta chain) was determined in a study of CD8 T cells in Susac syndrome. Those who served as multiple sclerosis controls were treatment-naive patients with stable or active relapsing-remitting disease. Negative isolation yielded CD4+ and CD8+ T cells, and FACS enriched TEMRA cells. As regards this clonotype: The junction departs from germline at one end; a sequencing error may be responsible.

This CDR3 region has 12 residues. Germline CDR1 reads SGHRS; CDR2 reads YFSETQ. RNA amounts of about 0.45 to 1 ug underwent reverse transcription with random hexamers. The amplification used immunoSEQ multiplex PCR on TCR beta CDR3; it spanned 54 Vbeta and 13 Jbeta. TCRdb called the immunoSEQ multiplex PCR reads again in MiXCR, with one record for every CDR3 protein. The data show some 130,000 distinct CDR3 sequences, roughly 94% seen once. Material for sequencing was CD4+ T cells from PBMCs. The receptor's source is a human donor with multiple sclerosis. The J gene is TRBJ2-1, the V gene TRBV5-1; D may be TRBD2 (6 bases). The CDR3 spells CASSLEGNEQFF. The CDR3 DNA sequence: TGTGCCAGCAGCTTGGAGGGGAATGAGCAGTTCTTC.